These 10 T cell receptor beta chains originate from one sample sequenced in a study of Ad26.COV2.S vaccination and SARS-CoV-2 variants. The treatment denotes: approximately 18 received Ad26.COV2.S at low or high dose, single or two shots; roughly five received placebo; per-sample allocation not given. Specimens were obtained on day 63 following the first vaccine or placebo injection. Only in-frame clones appear in the TCRdb table, and some are missing; sequencing was by immunoSEQ multiplex PCR. The top ten hold about 3.1% of the sample, which has about 280,000 clones, around 87% seen once. The sequenced sample was peripheral blood, obtained in a trial of Ad26.COV2.S vaccine versus placebo. All receptors come from a person aged 18 to 65 who received the Ad26.COV2.S COVID-19 vaccine or a placebo.

The chain uses TRBV10-1 and TRBJ2-7; 11 nucleotides match TRBD2. J lost 7 bases, V lost 5 bases, and 7 bases had no gene match. Germline values: CDR1 WNHNN, CDR2 SYGVQD (reference sequence). The CDR3 is 14 amino acids. CDR3 DNA: TGCGCCAGCAGTACCATAGCGGGAGGGCAGGAGCAGTACTTC. Translated, it gives CASSTIAGGQEQYF.

This sequence joins TRBV19 and TRBJ2-1; D gene uncertain. The CDR3 is 11 amino acids. In germline, CDR1 is LNHDA, CDR2 SQIVND (reference sequence). Trimming took 8 bases from V and 5 from J, leaving 7 bases between them. As DNA, the CDR3 is TGTGCCAGTGGGCTCCACAATGAGCAGTTCTTC. Translated, it gives CASGLHNEQFF.

Worth noting for this clone: Other nucleotide sequences in the sample specify the same CDR3. The chain uses TRBV19 and TRBJ2-5; no clear D gene. The germline V gene encodes CDR1 LNHDA and CDR2 SQIVND (reference sequence). Trimming cost V 3 bases and J 5 bases, with 4 bases left between them. CDR3 length: 11 amino acids. The CDR3 sequence is CASSMGETQYF. CDR3 bases: TGTGCCAGTAGTATGGGGGAGACCCAGTACTTC.

To note about this clone: One junction end does not reproduce the germline sequence, and a read error may be involved. The V and J genes are TRBV6-5 and TRBJ2-1; D unresolved. The CDR3 is 11 residues long. In germline, CDR1 is MNHEY, CDR2 SVGAGI. The CDR3 nucleotides are TGTGCCGGCAGTTACGGTCGATATAAGTTCTTC. Translation gives CAGSYGRYKFF.

The rearrangement links TRBV9 to TRBJ1-2; TRBD1 aligns across 10 bases. With V trimmed by 4 bases and J by 7 bases, 4 bases remained unmatched. From germline, CDR1 is SGDLS and CDR2 YYNGEE. CDR3 length: 13 residues. This chain's CDR3 is CASSSDRGLGYTF. In nucleotides, the CDR3 is TGTGCCAGCAGCAGTGACAGGGGGCTTGGCTACACCTTC.

The J gene is TRBJ1-1, the V gene TRBV4-2, with 9 bases identical to TRBD1. Germline trimming cut 3 bases from V and 3 bases from J; bases unmatched to any gene: 8. The CDR3 contains 16 residues. In germline, CDR1 is LGHNA, CDR2 YNFKEQ. The CDR3 DNA reads as TGTGCCAGCAGCCACGGACAGGGGAGGGTCGACACTGAAGCTTTCTTT. The encoded protein is CASSHGQGRVDTEAFF.

The V gene is TRBV7-2, the J gene TRBJ1-5; 8 positions match TRBD1. The V segment lost 5 bases and the J segment 3 bases; nucleotides outside the gene matches: 6. CDR3 length: 15 residues. CDR1 is SGHTA, CDR2 FQGNSA, per germline. Here the CDR3 DNA reads TGTGCCAGCAGCCTCGGACAGGGACTCAATCAGCCCCAGCATTTT. It encodes CASSLGQGLNQPQHF.

This clone was found once. This rearrangement joins TRBV5-1 to TRBJ2-7; TRBD1 is a possible D gene (5 bases). The CDR3 is made up of 15 amino acids. The V gene's germline CDR1 is SGHRS and CDR2 YFSETQ. Trimming shortened V by 0 bases and J by 2 bases, and 12 bases separated the two germline ends. This CDR3 is CASSLVGDGPYEQYF. The CDR3, as DNA: TGCGCCAGCAGCTTGGTAGGGGATGGGCCCTACGAGCAGTACTTC.

The V gene is TRBV12-5, the J gene TRBJ2-7; D gene uncertain. This CDR3 has 11 amino acids. The germline gives CDR1 LGHNT, CDR2 FRNRAP. V lost 5 bases to trimming and J lost 3 bases, with 5 bases between them. The CDR3 spells CASGQSYEQYF. DNA for the CDR3: TGTGCTAGTGGTCAAAGCTACGAGCAGTACTTC.

Only a few counts were recorded for this clone. This rearrangement joins TRBV2 to TRBJ1-1; no definite D call. Trimming cost V 11 bases and J 5 bases, with 9 bases left between them. The CDR3 totals 10 residues. The V gene's germline CDR1 is SNHLY and CDR2 FYNNEI. For the CDR3, the DNA is TGTGCCTGTCTAAAGACTGAAGCTTTCTTT. This encodes CACLKTEAFF.